The source of this T cell receptor beta chain is a study of shared clonotypes between healthy human individuals. Study-level results: Rarefaction curves obtained for sorted subsets showed sequencing incomplete despite large depth. Memory subsets had estimated richness that was generally smaller than that of naive subsets.

Once extracted for a subset, genomic DNA was divided evenly among several immunoSEQ plates. TCRdb's table, derived via immunoSEQ multiplex PCR, lists solely in-frame clones and lacks some. The table has hundreds of thousands of clones, about 80% seen once. Germline CDR1 SQVTM, CDR2 ANQGSEA. CDR3 size: 13 residues. Trimming took 4 bases from V and 3 from J, leaving 12 bases between them. The study enrolled healthy HIV-negative adults without recent acute infections or vaccinations as donors. To note about this clone: The antigen is undetermined.

Sequenced material: memory CD4+ T cells sorted from blood. Noted subset: CD45RA-negative fraction. The genes are TRBV29-1 and TRBJ2-5; maybe TRBD2 (6 bases). This TCR came from a woman aged 25 to 39 in good health. CDR3: CSVARGGEETQYF. DNA for the CDR3: TGCAGCGTTGCGCGGGGCGGGGAAGAGACCCAGTACTTC.